This T cell receptor (beta chain) was obtained from a study of spatial heterogeneity in lung cancer. The CDR3 has 16 residues. The germline V gene has CDR1 LGHDT and CDR2 YNNKEL (reference sequence). Trimming left V 1 base short and J 4 bases short, with 11 bases between. TCR cDNA molecules each carried a unique molecular identifier. TCRdb reprocessed the 5' RACE reads with MiXCR, giving one entry per CDR3 protein. The data hold roughly 120,000 distinct CDR3 sequences, with 12% observed a single time. As to time point: blood at routine non-recurrence follow-up after resection. No cell sorting; template was whole RNA from tumor, lung tissue or PBMC. This clonotype was detected only a few times.

The sequencing here drew on PBMCs, taken at follow-up. The V gene is TRBV3-1, the J gene TRBJ1-6; D gene uncertain. This TCR was recovered from a male donor with early-stage non-small cell lung cancer. In DNA form, the CDR3 reads TGTGCCAGCAGCCAAGGAGGCAGCACTTATAATTCACCCCTCCACTTT. As protein: CASSQGGSTYNSPLHF. The full variable domain, with the rest looked up from reference TRBV3-1 and TRBJ1-6, is DTAVSQTPKYLVTQMGNDKSIKCEQNLGHDTMYWYKQDSKKFLKIMFSYNNKELIINETVPNRFSPKSPDKAHLNLHINSLELGDSAVYFCASSQGGSTYNSPLHFGNGTRLTVT.